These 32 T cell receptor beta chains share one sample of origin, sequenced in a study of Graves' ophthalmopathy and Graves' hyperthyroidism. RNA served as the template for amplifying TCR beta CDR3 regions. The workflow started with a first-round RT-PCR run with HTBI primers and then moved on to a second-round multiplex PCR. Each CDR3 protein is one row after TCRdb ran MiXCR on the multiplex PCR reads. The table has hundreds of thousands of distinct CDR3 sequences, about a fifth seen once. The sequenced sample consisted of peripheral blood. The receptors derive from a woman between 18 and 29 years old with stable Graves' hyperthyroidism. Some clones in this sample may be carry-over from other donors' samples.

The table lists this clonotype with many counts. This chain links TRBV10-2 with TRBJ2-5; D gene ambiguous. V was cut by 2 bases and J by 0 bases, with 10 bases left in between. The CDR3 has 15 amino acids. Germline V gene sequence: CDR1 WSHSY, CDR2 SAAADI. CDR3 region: CASSEQVGYQETQYF. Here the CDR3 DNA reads TGCGCCAGCAGTGAGCAGGTGGGGTACCAAGAGACCCAGTACTTC.

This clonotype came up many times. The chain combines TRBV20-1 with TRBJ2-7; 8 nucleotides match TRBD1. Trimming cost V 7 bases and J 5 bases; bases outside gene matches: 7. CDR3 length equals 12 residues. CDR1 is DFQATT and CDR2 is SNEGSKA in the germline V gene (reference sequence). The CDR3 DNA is TGCAGTGGAGACAGGGGTTTCAACGAGCAGTACTTC. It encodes CSGDRGFNEQYF.

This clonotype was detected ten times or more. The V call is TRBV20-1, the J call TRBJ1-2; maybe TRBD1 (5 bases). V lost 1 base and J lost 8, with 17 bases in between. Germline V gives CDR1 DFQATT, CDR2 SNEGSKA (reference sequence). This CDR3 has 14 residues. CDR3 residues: CSARGTSGVRGYTF. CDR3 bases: TGCAGTGCTAGAGGGACATCCGGTGTTAGGGGCTACACCTTC.

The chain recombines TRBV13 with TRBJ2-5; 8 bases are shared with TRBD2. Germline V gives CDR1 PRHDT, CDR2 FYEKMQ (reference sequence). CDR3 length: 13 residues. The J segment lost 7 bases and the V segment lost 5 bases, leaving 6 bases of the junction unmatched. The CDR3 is CASSTRAGGTQYF. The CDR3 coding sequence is TGTGCCAGCAGCACTAGGGCGGGGGGGACCCAGTACTTC.

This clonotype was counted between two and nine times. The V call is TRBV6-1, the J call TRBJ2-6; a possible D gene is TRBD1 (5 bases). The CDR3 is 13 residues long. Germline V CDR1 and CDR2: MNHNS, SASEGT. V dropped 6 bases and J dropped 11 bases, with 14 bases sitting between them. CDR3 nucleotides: TGTGCCAGCAGACGGCAGGGAACCCACGTCCTGACTTTC. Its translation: CASRRQGTHVLTF.

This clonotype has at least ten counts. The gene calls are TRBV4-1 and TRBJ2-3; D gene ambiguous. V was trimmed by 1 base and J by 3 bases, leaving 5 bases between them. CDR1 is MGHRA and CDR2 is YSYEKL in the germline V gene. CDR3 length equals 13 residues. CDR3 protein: CASSQVKTDTQYF. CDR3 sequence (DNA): TGCGCCAGCAGCCAAGTGAAAACAGATACGCAGTATTTT.

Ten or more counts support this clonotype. The CDR3 nucleotides read TGTGCCAGCAGTGAAGGGGCCCAAGAGACCCAGTACTTC. It translates to CASSEGAQETQYF. V gene TRBV25-1 combines with J gene TRBJ2-5; D possibly corresponds to TRBD1 (5 bases). The CDR3 consists of 13 residues. CDR1 MGHDK and CDR2 SYGVNS come from the germline V gene. Trimming took 2 bases from V and 1 from J, leaving 5 bases between them.

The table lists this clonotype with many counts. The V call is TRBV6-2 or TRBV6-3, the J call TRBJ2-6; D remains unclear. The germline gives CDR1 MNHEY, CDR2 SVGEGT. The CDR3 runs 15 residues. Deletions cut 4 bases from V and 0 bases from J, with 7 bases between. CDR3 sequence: CASSFTPSGANVLTF. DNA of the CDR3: TGTGCCAGCAGTTTTACCCCCTCTGGGGCCAACGTCCTGACTTTC.

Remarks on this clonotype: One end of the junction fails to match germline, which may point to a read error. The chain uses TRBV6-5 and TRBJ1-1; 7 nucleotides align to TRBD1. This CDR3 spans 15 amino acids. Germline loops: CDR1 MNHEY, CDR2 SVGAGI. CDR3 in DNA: TGTGCCATCAGTTCCTCGAACAGGGGGAACACTGAAGCTTTCTTT. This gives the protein CAISSSNRGNTEAFF.

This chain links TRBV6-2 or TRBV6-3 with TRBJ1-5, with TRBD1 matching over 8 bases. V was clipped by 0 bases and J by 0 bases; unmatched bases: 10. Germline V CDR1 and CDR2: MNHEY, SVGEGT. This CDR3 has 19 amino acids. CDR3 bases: TGTGCCAGCAGTTACTCGCGGGACAGGTTCCTTTATAGCAATCAGCCCCAGCATTTT. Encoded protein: CASSYSRDRFLYSNQPQHF.

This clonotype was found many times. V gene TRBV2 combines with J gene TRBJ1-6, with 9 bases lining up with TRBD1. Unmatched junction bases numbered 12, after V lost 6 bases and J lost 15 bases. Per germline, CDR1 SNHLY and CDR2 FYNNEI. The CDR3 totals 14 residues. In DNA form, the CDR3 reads TGTGCCAGCAGAGAGGACAGGGGCATTCATCACCTCCACTTT. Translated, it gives CASREDRGIHHLHF. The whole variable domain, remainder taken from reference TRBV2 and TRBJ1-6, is EPEVTQTPSHQVTQMGQEVILRCVPISNHLYFYWYRQILGQKVEFLVSFYNNEISEKSEIFDDQFSVERPDGSNFTLKIRSTKLEDSAMYFCASREDRGIHHLHFGNGTRLTVT.

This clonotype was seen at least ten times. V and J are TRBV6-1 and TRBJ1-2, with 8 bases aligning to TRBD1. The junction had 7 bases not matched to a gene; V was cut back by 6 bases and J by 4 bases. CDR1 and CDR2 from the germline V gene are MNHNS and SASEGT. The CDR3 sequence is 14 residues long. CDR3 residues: CASRATGAVYGYTF. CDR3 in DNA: TGTGCCAGCAGGGCGACAGGGGCTGTCTATGGCTACACCTTC.

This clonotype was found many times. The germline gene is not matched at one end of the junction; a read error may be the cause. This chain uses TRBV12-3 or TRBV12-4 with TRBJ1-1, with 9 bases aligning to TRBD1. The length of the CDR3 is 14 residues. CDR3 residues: CASNEGQGKTGAFF. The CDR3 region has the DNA TGTGCCAGCAACGAGGGACAGGGAAAAACTGGAGCTTTCTTT.

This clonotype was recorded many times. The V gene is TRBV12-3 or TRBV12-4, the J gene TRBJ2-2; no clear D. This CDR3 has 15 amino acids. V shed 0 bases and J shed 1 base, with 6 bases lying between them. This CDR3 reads CASSLAPGNTGELFF. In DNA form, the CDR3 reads TGTGCCAGCAGTTTAGCTCCAGGGAACACCGGGGAGCTGTTTTTT.

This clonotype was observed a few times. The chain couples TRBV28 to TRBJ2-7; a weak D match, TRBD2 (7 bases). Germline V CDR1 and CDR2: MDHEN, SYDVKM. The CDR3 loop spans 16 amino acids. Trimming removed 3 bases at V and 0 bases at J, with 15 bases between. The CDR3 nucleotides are TGTGCCAGCAGTTTTTCTTGGGGGGGCAGCTCCTACGAGCAGTACTTC. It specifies CASSFSWGGSSYEQYF.

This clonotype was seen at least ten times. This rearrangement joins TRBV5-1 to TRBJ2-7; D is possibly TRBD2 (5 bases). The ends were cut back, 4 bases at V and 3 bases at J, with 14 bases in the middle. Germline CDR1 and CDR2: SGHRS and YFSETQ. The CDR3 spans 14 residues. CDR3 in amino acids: CASSPRETHYEQYF. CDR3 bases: TGCGCCAGCAGCCCCCGGGAAACCCACTACGAGCAGTACTTC.

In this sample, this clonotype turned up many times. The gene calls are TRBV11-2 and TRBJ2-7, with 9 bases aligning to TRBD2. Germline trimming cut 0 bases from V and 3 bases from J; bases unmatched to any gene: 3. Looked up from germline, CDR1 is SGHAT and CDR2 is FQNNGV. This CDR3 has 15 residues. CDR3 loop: CASSLELAGLYEQYF. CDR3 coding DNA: TGTGCCAGCAGCTTAGAACTAGCGGGCCTCTACGAGCAGTACTTC.

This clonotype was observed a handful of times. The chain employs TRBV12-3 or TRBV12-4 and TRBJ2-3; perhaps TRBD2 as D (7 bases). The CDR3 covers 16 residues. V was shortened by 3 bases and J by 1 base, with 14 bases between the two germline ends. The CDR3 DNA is TGTGCCAGCAGTTTCCCACAGGGAGGGGGCACAGATACGCAGTATTTT. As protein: CASSFPQGGGTDTQYF.

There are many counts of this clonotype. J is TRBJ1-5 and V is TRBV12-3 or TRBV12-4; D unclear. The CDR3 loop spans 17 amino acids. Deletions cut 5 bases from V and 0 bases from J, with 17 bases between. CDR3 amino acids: CASSPRAGFYSNQPQHF. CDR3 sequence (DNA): TGTGCCAGCAGTCCCCGGGCGGGGTTTTATAGCAATCAGCCCCAGCATTTT.

The CDR3 bases are TGTGCCAGCAGTTCTGACAGGGCTGTTTTAAAAGCTTTCTTT. Its translation: CASSSDRAVLKAFF. This chain links TRBV6-5 with TRBJ1-1; TRBD1 matches 7 bases. This CDR3 comprises 14 residues. The germline V gene encodes CDR1 MNHEY and CDR2 SVGAGI. V lost 4 bases to trimming and J lost 9 bases; unmatched junction nucleotides: 11.

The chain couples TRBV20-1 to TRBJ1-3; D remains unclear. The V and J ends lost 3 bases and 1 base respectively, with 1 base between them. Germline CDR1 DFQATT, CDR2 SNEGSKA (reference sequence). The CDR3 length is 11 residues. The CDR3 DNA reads TGCAGTGCTAGGTCTGGAAACACCATATATTTT. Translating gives CSARSGNTIYF.

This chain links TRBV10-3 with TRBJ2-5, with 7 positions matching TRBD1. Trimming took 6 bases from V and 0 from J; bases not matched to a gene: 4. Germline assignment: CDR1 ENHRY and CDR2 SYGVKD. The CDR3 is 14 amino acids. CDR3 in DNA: TGTGCCATCAGCAGGACAGGAGACCAAGAGACCCAGTACTTC. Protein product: CAISRTGDQETQYF.

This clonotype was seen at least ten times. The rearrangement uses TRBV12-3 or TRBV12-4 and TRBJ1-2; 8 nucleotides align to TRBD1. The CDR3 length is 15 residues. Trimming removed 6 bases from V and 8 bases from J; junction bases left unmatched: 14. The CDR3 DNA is TGTGCCAGCAGAGCCGGACCGGGACAGGTATTAGGCTACACCTTC. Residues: CASRAGPGQVLGYTF.

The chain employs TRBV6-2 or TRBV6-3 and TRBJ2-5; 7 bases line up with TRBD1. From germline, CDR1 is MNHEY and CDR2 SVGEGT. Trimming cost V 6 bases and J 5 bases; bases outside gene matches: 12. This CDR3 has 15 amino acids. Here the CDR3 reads CASSPTGVSFETQYF. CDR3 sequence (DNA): TGTGCCAGCAGCCCCACAGGGGTATCTTTCGAGACCCAGTACTTC.

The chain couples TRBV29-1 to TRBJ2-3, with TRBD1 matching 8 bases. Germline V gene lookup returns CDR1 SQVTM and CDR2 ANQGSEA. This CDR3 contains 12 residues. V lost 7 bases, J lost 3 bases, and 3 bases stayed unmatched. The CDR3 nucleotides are TGCAGCGCGGGACAGGCGACAGATACGCAGTATTTT. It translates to CSAGQATDTQYF.

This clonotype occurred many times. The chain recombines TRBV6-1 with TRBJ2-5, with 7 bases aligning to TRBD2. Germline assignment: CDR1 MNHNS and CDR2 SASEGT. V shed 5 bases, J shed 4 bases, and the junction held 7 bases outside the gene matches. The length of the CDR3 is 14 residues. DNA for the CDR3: TGTGCCAGCAGTCCCCGAGGGAGGGGAGAGACCCAGTACTTC. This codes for CASSPRGRGETQYF.

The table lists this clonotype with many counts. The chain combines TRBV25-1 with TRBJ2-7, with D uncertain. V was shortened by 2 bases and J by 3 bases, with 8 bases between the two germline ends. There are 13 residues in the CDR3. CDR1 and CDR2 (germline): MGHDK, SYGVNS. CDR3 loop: CASSEQSIYEQYF. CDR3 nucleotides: TGTGCCAGCAGTGAACAATCGATCTACGAGCAGTACTTC.

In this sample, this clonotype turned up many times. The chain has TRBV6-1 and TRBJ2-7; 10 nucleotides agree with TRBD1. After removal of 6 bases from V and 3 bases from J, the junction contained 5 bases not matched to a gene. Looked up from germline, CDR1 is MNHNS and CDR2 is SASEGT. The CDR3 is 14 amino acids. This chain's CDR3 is CASRKDRGSYEQYF. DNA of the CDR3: TGTGCCAGCAGGAAGGACAGGGGGAGCTACGAGCAGTACTTC.

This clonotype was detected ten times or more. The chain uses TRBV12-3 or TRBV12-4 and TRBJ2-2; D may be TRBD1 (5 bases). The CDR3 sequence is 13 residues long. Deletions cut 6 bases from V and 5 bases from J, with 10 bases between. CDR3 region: CASSSGLTGELFF. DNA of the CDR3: TGTGCCAGCAGCTCAGGGTTAACCGGGGAGCTGTTTTTT.

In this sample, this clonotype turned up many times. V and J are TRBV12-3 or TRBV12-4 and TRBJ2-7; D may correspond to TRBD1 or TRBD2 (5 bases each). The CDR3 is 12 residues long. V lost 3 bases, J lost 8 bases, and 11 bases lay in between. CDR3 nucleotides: TGTGCCAGCAGTTTCCCGGGACGGAAGCAGTACTTC. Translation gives CASSFPGRKQYF.

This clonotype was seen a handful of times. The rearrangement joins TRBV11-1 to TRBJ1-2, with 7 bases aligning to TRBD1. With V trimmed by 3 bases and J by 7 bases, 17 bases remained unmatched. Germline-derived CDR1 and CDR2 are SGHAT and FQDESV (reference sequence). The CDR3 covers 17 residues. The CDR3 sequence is CASSFELKGAFFCGYTF. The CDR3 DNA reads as TGTGCCAGCAGCTTCGAATTGAAGGGGGCTTTCTTCTGTGGCTACACCTTC.

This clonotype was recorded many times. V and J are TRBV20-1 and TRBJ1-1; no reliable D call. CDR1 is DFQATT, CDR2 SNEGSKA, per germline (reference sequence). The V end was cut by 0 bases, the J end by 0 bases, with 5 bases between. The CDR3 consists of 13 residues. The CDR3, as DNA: TGCAGTGCTAGAGATTGGATGAACACTGAAGCTTTCTTT. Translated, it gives CSARDWMNTEAFF.